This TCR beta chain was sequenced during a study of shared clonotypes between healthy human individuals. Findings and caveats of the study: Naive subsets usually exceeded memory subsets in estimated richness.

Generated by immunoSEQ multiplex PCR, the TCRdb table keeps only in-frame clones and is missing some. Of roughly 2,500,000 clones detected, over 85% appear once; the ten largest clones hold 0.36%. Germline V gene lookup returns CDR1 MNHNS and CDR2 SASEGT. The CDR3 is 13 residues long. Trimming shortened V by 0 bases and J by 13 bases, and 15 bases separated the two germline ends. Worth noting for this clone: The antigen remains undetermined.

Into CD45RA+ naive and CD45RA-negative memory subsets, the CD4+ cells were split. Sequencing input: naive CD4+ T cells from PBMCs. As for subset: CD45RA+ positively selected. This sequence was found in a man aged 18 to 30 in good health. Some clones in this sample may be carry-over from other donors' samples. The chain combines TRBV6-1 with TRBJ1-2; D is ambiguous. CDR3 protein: CASSEAPSFASTF. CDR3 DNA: TGTGCCAGCAGTGAAGCCCCCTCCTTTGCATCCACCTTC.